Each of the 17 T cell receptor beta chains below was sequenced from the same sample in a study of blood T cell repertoires in COVID-19. Here immunoSEQ multiplex PCR was the method, and the copy in TCRdb shows in-frame clones only, minus some. The sample contains about 220,000 clones, 70% to 90% of which appear only once. The source material was peripheral blood. These receptors were taken from a man between 45 and 60 years old who had recovered from COVID-19.

The V gene is TRBV13, the J gene TRBJ2-2, with 7 nucleotides matching TRBD1. V lost 2 bases and J lost 3; bases outside the gene matches: 12. Germline lookup yields CDR1 PRHDT and CDR2 FYEKMQ (reference sequence). This CDR3 has 18 residues. CDR3 DNA: TGTGCCAGCAGCTTAAGTAGAAAGCGACAGGGTGACACCGGGGAGCTGTTTTTT. Amino acid sequence: CASSLSRKRQGDTGELFF.

The chain links TRBV28 to TRBJ1-2, with 12 bases that match TRBD1. The CDR3 has 14 amino acids. Germline values: CDR1 MDHEN, CDR2 SYDVKM. With V trimmed by 4 bases and J by 8 bases, 5 bases remained unmatched. The CDR3 protein is CASSSSGTGGGYTF. The CDR3 bases are TGTGCCAGCAGTTCTTCCGGGACAGGGGGCGGCTACACCTTC.

This chain connects TRBV13 to TRBJ2-1; no definite D call. Trimming removed 0 bases from V and 0 bases from J, with 9 bases in between. The length of the CDR3 is 16 residues. CDR1 PRHDT and CDR2 FYEKMQ come from the germline V gene (reference sequence). The CDR3 DNA sequence: TGTGCCAGCAGCTTAGGCGGCGGAAGCTCCTACAATGAGCAGTTCTTC. As protein: CASSLGGGSSYNEQFF.

The J gene is TRBJ1-3, the V gene TRBV5-1; the D gene is possibly TRBD1 (5 bases). The V end lost 1 base, the J end lost 0 bases, and 11 bases lay between the germline ends. This CDR3 region has 16 residues. Germline values: CDR1 SGHRS, CDR2 YFSETQ. CDR3 nucleotides: TGCGCCAGCAGCTTGACCACAGGCTCCTCTGGAAACACCATATATTTT. Translation gives CASSLTTGSSGNTIYF.

This clone was picked up a small number of times. This rearrangement joins TRBV29-1 to TRBJ2-1; TRBD2 aligns across 13 bases. Germline V CDR1 and CDR2: SQVTM, ANQGSEA. CDR3 length: 16 residues. The trim removed 7 bases at V and 0 bases at J, leaving 6 bases unmatched. CDR3 in DNA: TGCAGCGCCACTGGGACTAGCGGGATCTCCTACAATGAGCAGTTCTTC. The encoded protein is CSATGTSGISYNEQFF.

Remarks on this clone: The sample holds other DNA sequences that translate to the same CDR3. The chain combines TRBV6-1 with TRBJ2-7; 13 bases are a match to TRBD2. Germline assignment: CDR1 MNHNS and CDR2 SASEGT. The V gene end was trimmed by 1 base and the J gene end by 4 bases; junction bases not matched to a gene: 1. The CDR3 runs 15 residues. The CDR3 DNA is TGTGCCAGCAGTGAAGGGACTAGCGGGAGTTACGAGCAGTACTTC. Protein: CASSEGTSGSYEQYF.

This clone was observed a handful of times. This chain uses TRBV7-8 with TRBJ2-2; D not certain. The CDR3 contains 16 residues. Germline assignment: CDR1 SGHVS and CDR2 FQNEAQ. The V gene lost 0 bases and the J gene lost 0 bases, with 8 bases spanning the gap. Here the CDR3 DNA reads TGTGCCAGCAGCTTAGCTCCGCGAACGAACACCGGGGAGCTGTTTTTT. It yields the protein CASSLAPRTNTGELFF.

The chain couples TRBV3-1 (or the pseudogene TRBV3-2) to TRBJ2-7; D gene uncertain. CDR3 length: 12 amino acids. The V gene lost 3 bases and the J gene lost 6 bases, with 9 bases spanning the gap. Germline V gene sequence: CDR1 LGHDT, CDR2 YNNKEL (reference sequence). The CDR3 is CASSHPPFEQYF. CDR3 nucleotides: TGTGCCAGCAGCCACCCCCCCTTCGAGCAGTACTTC.

This chain uses TRBV27 with TRBJ2-3; 7 bases are shared with TRBD1. The CDR3 loop spans 15 amino acids. V was pared by 5 bases and J by 4 bases, with 9 bases of the junction left unmatched. From germline, CDR1 is MNHEY and CDR2 SMNVEV (reference sequence). For the CDR3, the DNA is TGTGCCAGCAGTACAGGGGTCAGGGGAGCAGATACGCAGTATTTT. Translating gives CASSTGVRGADTQYF.

The J gene is TRBJ2-2, the V gene TRBV28; D is unresolved. Germline CDR1 MDHEN, CDR2 SYDVKM. V was shortened by 7 bases and J by 5 bases, with 5 bases between the two germline ends. The CDR3 spans 11 residues. CDR3 region: CASTQTGELFF. The CDR3, as DNA: TGTGCCAGCACCCAGACCGGGGAGCTGTTTTTT.

The chain recombines TRBV7-2 with TRBJ2-1; maybe TRBD1 (6 bases). Germline V gene lookup returns CDR1 SGHTA and CDR2 FQGNSA. The CDR3 is 15 residues long. V lost 0 bases and J lost 2, with 8 bases in between. The CDR3, as DNA: TGTGCCAGCAGCTTAGCTTCAGGGGCCTACAATGAGCAGTTCTTC. This encodes CASSLASGAYNEQFF.

The chain joins TRBV28 to TRBJ2-7, with a weak D call TRBD2 (6 bases). The CDR3 sequence is 14 residues long. CDR1 is MDHEN and CDR2 is SYDVKM in the germline V gene. V lost 3 bases and J lost 6, with 15 bases in between. Here the CDR3 reads CASSFPGRRPEQYF. The CDR3 DNA reads TGTGCCAGCAGTTTCCCCGGGAGACGCCCCGAGCAGTACTTC.

V gene TRBV11-1 combines with J gene TRBJ2-1, with 9 bases lining up with TRBD2. V lost 3 bases to trimming and J lost 5 bases; unmatched junction nucleotides: 5. Germline-derived CDR1 and CDR2 are SGHAT and FQDESV (reference sequence). This CDR3 has 15 residues. The CDR3 loop is CASSFLPSGDNEQFF. Here the CDR3 DNA reads TGTGCCAGCAGCTTTTTGCCTAGCGGGGACAATGAGCAGTTCTTC.

This sequence joins TRBV19 and TRBJ1-5; possible D gene TRBD1, 5 bases. CDR1 and CDR2 (germline): LNHDA, SQIVND (reference sequence). Trimming stripped 1 base from V and 6 bases from J, with 10 bases between. CDR3 length: 14 residues. CDR3 sequence: CASSIGQGGQPQHF. CDR3 nucleotide sequence: TGTGCCAGTAGTATAGGGCAGGGAGGTCAGCCCCAGCATTTT.

The V call is TRBV7-2, the J call TRBJ1-5; no firm D call. The ends were cut back, 2 bases at V and 6 bases at J, with 5 bases in the middle. The CDR3 runs to 12 residues. Germline values: CDR1 SGHTA, CDR2 FQGNSA. For the CDR3, the DNA is TGTGCCAGCAGCTTATATTCTCAGCCCCAGCATTTT. Translating gives CASSLYSQPQHF. Full variable domain (missing parts from reference TRBV7-2 and TRBJ1-5): GAGVSQSPSNKVTEKGKDVELRCDPISGHTALYWYRQSLGQGLEFLIYFQGNSAPDKSGLPSDRFSAERTGGSVSTLTIQRTQQEDSAVYLCASSLYSQPQHFGDGTRLSIL.

V gene TRBV18 combines with J gene TRBJ1-1; 7 bases are a match to TRBD1. The CDR3 length is 14 residues. Germline V CDR1 and CDR2: KGHSH, LQKENI. V shed 6 bases, J shed 1 base, and the junction held 5 bases outside the gene matches. CDR3 residues: CASSRQGSNTEAFF. The CDR3 DNA reads as TGTGCCAGCTCCAGACAGGGATCGAACACTGAAGCTTTCTTT.

The genes are TRBV28 and TRBJ1-1, with a tentative D call TRBD1 (5 bases). The CDR3 length is 14 residues. Trimming stripped 6 bases from V and 4 bases from J, with 15 bases between. Germline CDR1 reads MDHEN; CDR2 reads SYDVKM. Here the CDR3 DNA reads TGTGCCAGCAGAACGCAGGGAGGGAGCACTGAAGCTTTCTTT. Translating gives CASRTQGGSTEAFF.